The next 20 T cell receptor beta chains were all read from a single sample in a study of tumor and adjacent non-tumor tissue in lung cancer. RNA was extracted from bulk tissue without any cell sorting. Three rounds of nested PCR, following a modified ARM-PCR protocol, produced the TCRbeta library. TCRdb recomputed calls from the multiplex PCR reads with MiXCR, one row per CDR3 protein. This sample has tens of thousands of distinct CDR3 sequences, with around 75% found just once. Sequenced material: lung tumor tissue. The receptor source for this set is a woman between 45 and 65 years old with non-small cell lung cancer.

The gene calls are TRBV5-4 and TRBJ2-7; perhaps D is TRBD1 or TRBD2 (5 bases each). The germline gives CDR1 SGHNT, CDR2 YYREEE (reference sequence). The CDR3 sequence is 17 residues long. The V and J ends lost 4 bases and 0 bases respectively, with 20 bases between them. CDR3 nucleotides: TGTGCCAGCAGCCGCCCCTCGACTAACGGGACCTCCTACGAGCAGTACTTC. Translated, it gives CASSRPSTNGTSYEQYF.

The V and J genes are TRBV28 and TRBJ2-6, with D perhaps being TRBD1 or TRBD2 (5 bases each). Trimming removed 6 bases from V and 2 bases from J, with 20 bases in between. Germline loops: CDR1 MDHEN, CDR2 SYDVKM. The CDR3 contains 18 residues. The CDR3 sequence is CASSKIMRGPTGANVLTF. The CDR3, as DNA: TGTGCCAGCAGCAAAATTATGAGGGGCCCTACTGGGGCCAACGTCCTGACTTTC.

As concerns this clonotype: One end of the junction fails to match germline, which may point to a read error. The rearrangement uses TRBV6-1 and TRBJ2-7; D may be TRBD1 or TRBD2 (5 bases each). This CDR3 spans 16 amino acids. The germline V gene encodes CDR1 MNHNS and CDR2 SASEGT. As DNA, the CDR3 is TGTACCAGCAGTGACACCCCCTCCCCGGGGCCCTACGAGCAGTACTTC. Its translation: CTSSDTPSPGPYEQYF.

On this clonotype itself: No conserved phenylalanine or tryptophan ends this CDR3, so it is likely a read error. The rearrangement uses TRBV6-1 and TRBJ1-1; the D gene is possibly TRBD1 (6 bases). The germline V gene encodes CDR1 MNHNS and CDR2 SASEGT. The CDR3 has 15 amino acids. V dropped 7 bases and J dropped 2 bases, with 17 bases sitting between them. CDR3 in amino acids: CASIGLTGGNTEAFL. The CDR3 DNA is TGTGCCAGCATCGGGCTTACGGGGGGCAACACTGAAGCTTTCCTT.

Of note for this clonotype: An end of the junction differs from the germline gene, which may be a read error. The chain employs TRBV12-3 or TRBV12-4 and TRBJ1-5; D ambiguous. The CDR3 extends over 12 amino acids. The CDR3 protein is CGSTQEDQPQHF. CDR3 nucleotide sequence: TGTGGCAGCACTCAGGAGGATCAGCCCCAGCATTTT.

The chain couples TRBV6-1 to TRBJ2-1, with 8 bases matching TRBD1. Germline trimming cut 6 bases from V and 10 bases from J; bases unmatched to any gene: 17. CDR3 length: 16 amino acids. From germline, CDR1 is MNHNS and CDR2 SASEGT. The CDR3: CASSAPGGGETKEQFF. CDR3 bases: TGTGCCAGCAGCGCTCCAGGGGGCGGAGAGACCAAAGAGCAGTTCTTC.

Remarks on this clonotype: Sequence at one end of the junction differs from germline and may be a read error. This sequence joins TRBV6-1 and TRBJ1-5; D unclear. The CDR3 covers 15 residues. Looked up from germline, CDR1 is MNHNS and CDR2 is SASEGT. CDR3 in DNA: TGTGCTAGCAGTGGTACCTCATGGATCAATCAGCCCCAGCATTTT. Its protein product is CASSGTSWINQPQHF.

The rearrangement links TRBV20-1 to TRBJ2-3; D remains ambiguous. Gene TRBJ1-5 matches the end of the DNA better, so the J call may be wrong. The CDR3 contains 16 residues. Per the germline V gene, CDR1 is DFQATT and CDR2 is SNEGSKA (reference sequence). The CDR3 DNA follows: TGCAGTGCCGAAGGGATTGGCAGGTGGACCACAGATACACAGCATTTT. The encoded protein is CSAEGIGRWTTDTQHF.

A note on this clonotype: This CDR3 is missing its conserved last phenylalanine or tryptophan, likely due to a read error. The V call is TRBV11-1, the J call TRBJ2-5; the D gene could be TRBD1 or TRBD2 (5 bases each). The CDR3 is 14 residues long. The V gene's germline CDR1 is SGHAT and CDR2 FQDESV (reference sequence). Trimming cost V 5 bases and J 5 bases, with 15 bases left between them. The CDR3 nucleotides are TGTGCCAGCAGCGCATCGATATGGGGGGAGACCCAGTACATC. Its protein is CASSASIWGETQYI.

About this clonotype itself: Germline and junction disagree at one end, which may indicate a read error. V usage is TRBV12-3 or TRBV12-4 and J usage is TRBJ1-5, with 7 positions matching TRBD1. The length of the CDR3 is 12 residues. The CDR3 bases are TGTGCCGGCAGTTTTCTGGGACAGTCCCAGCATTTT. Translated, it gives CAGSFLGQSQHF.

This clonotype came up many times. This chain links TRBV5-1 with TRBJ1-4; 9 bases are shared with TRBD1. Per the germline V gene, CDR1 is SGHRS and CDR2 is YFSETQ. The CDR3 consists of 15 residues. With V trimmed by 4 bases and J by 2 bases, 3 bases remained unmatched. The chain's CDR3 is CASSIQGATNEKLFF. CDR3 bases: TGCGCCAGCAGCATACAGGGGGCGACTAATGAAAAACTGTTTTTT.

V gene TRBV4-1 combines with J gene TRBJ2-7; no definite D call. V lost 10 bases, J lost 3 bases, and 19 bases lay in between. CDR1 is MGHRA and CDR2 is YSYEKL in the germline V gene. The CDR3 is made up of 14 amino acids. The CDR3 DNA follows: TGCGCCAACAACCAAGAGGCCACCAGCTACGAGCAGTACTTC. Protein: CANNQEATSYEQYF.

Worth noting for this clonotype: Compared with germline, one end of the junction differs, possibly owing to a read error. V gene TRBV9 combines with J gene TRBJ2-1; D unclear. The V gene's germline CDR1 is SGDLS and CDR2 YYNGEE. The CDR3 has 14 residues. The CDR3 DNA reads as TGTTCCAGCAGCTCCACAAACTCCTACAATGAGCAGTTTTTC. Its translation is CSSSSTNSYNEQFF.

The chain carries TRBV5-1 and TRBJ2-7, with 7 bases identical to TRBD2. Germline CDR1 and CDR2: SGHRS and YFSETQ. With 4 bases clipped from V and 3 bases from J, the junction kept 13 bases outside the gene matches. The CDR3 has 16 amino acids. CDR3 in amino acids: CASSQTCGSSSYEQYF. As DNA, the CDR3 is TGCGCCAGCAGCCAGACTTGCGGGAGTTCTAGCTACGAGCAGTACTTC.

In the case of this clonotype: A junction boundary mismatches the germline segment, possibly from a read error. The chain uses TRBV29-1 and TRBJ1-1; D not resolved. Germline CDR1 SQVTM, CDR2 ANQGSEA. The CDR3 runs 12 residues. CDR3 sequence: CSAVQSETEAFF. The CDR3 DNA sequence: TGCAGCGCGGTACAGAGTGAAACTGAAGCCTTCTTT. Filled out from reference TRBV29-1 and TRBJ1-1, the complete variable domain reads SAVISQKPSRDICQRGTSLTIQCQVDSQVTMMFWYRQQPGQSLTLIATANQGSEATYESGFVIDKFPISRPNLTFSTLTVSNMSPEDSSIYLCSAVQSETEAFFGQGTRLTVV.

Concerning this clonotype: An end of the junction does not agree with germline; a read error may underlie this. The CDR3 bases are TGTCCCACTAGTGACTTCCGGGACAGGGGGCGCGGCGGGGAGCTGTTATTT. Amino acids: CPTSDFRDRGRGGELLF. The chain uses TRBV24-1 and TRBJ2-2, with 12 nucleotides matching TRBD1. Per germline, CDR1 KGHDR and CDR2 SFDVKD. This CDR3 region has 17 residues.

With respect to this clonotype: A read error may account for a junction end that differs from germline. The rearrangement links TRBV7-3 to TRBJ2-6, with TRBD1 identical over 8 bases. CDR1 SGHTA and CDR2 FQGTGA come from the germline V gene. The CDR3 is 16 residues long. The CDR3 sequence is CASSLQGAAGANVLAF. The DNA of the CDR3 is TGTGCCAGCAGCTTACAGGGGGCTGCTGGGGCCAACGTCCTGGCTTTC.

With respect to this clonotype: The conserved phenylalanine or tryptophan normally closing the CDR3 is absent here, so this likely arose from a read error. The chain uses TRBV6-6 and TRBJ1-1; no clear D. The germline CDR1 and CDR2 sequences are MNHNY and SVGAGI (reference sequence). This CDR3 has 14 residues. Trimming pared 6 bases from V and 3 bases from J, leaving 14 bases between. The CDR3: CASSRSIGHTEAFL. CDR3 sequence (DNA): TGTGCCAGCAGCCGTTCAATAGGGCACACTGAAGCTTTCCTT.

This clonotype showed up just once. This chain joins TRBV6-1 and TRBJ1-4; D is unresolved. The V end lost 9 bases, the J end lost 8 bases, and 10 bases lay between the germline ends. Germline V gene sequence: CDR1 MNHNS, CDR2 SASEGT. The CDR3 is 11 amino acids. The DNA of the CDR3 is TGTGCCAGGACTGACGTAGAAAAACTGTTTTTT. Translated: CARTDVEKLFF.

CDR3 nucleotides: TGTGCCAGCGGTTCAGAATTAGGGAGCTCCTACGAGCAGTACTTC. This encodes CASGSELGSSYEQYF. V usage is TRBV11-2 and J usage is TRBJ2-7, with D possibly being TRBD2 (5 bases). CDR1 SGHAT and CDR2 FQNNGV come from the germline V gene. The CDR3 is made up of 15 amino acids. Trimming removed 8 bases at V and 0 bases at J, with 17 bases between.